The rows below give T cell receptor beta chains drawn from one sample of a study of T cells after yellow fever vaccination. TCRdb analysed the 5' RACE reads with MiXCR anew, one entry per CDR3 protein. The sample lists approximately 300,000 distinct CDR3 sequences, roughly 10% occurring once. Sequences were derived from CD4+ T cells sorted from PBMCs, sampled 45 days after the yellow fever booster vaccination. The receptors were gathered from a man aged 18 to 30 who received the YFV17D yellow fever vaccine. Each CDR3 is given with its conserved first and last residue. Each record gives: V gene, clone size, D gene, J gene, CDR3 length, CDR3 DNA, CDR3 protein. A D gene is named only where the DNA matches it firmly. A clone size is listed for some rows: how often the clone was seen (once, few, many), or a class if it is expanded.

TRBV19	NA	NA	TRBJ1-2	14	TGTGCCAGTAGTCGCCAACAGCTTAACTATGGCTACACCTTC	CASSRQQLNYGYTF
TRBV10-3	few	NA	TRBJ2-2	13	TGTGCCATCAGAACAACAGGAACCGGGGAGCTGTTTTTT	CAIRTTGTGELFF
TRBV12-3/TRBV12-4	NA	NA	TRBJ1-1	14	TGTGCCAGCACCCTGGACAGTGTGAACACTGAAGCTTTCTTT	CASTLDSVNTEAFF
TRBV24-1	few	NA	TRBJ1-1	12	TGTGCCACCAGACCCGGGATTACCGAAGCTTTCTTT	CATRPGITEAFF
TRBV20-1	NA	NA	TRBJ1-5	13	TGCAGTGCCCTACTAGAACGGGATCAGCCCCAGCATTTT	CSALLERDQPQHF
TRBV9	NA	TRBD1	TRBJ2-6	16	TGTGCCAGCAGCGAAGGGACAGGGTCTGGGGCCAACGTCCTGACTTTC	CASSEGTGSGANVLTF
TRBV7-9	few	NA	TRBJ1-1	15	TGTGCCAGCAGCCCCCCCGGGCACCGGGGAGCTGAAGCTTTCTTT	CASSPPGHRGAEAFF
TRBV5-4	many	TRBD2	TRBJ2-1	16	TGTGCCAGCAGCTATCCTTTAACGGGGGGGGCCCATGAGCAGTTCTTC	CASSYPLTGGAHEQFF
TRBV10-3	few	NA	TRBJ2-5	13	TGTGCCATCAGTGAGTCGGGACTAGAGACCCAGTACTTC	CAISESGLETQYF
TRBV27	many	NA	TRBJ1-5	15	TGTGCCAGCAGTTTATCGATATCGGGGGGTCAGCCCCAGCATTTT	CASSLSISGGQPQHF
TRBV6-2/TRBV6-3	few	NA	TRBJ1-1	16	TGTGCCAGCAGTTACTCTAACGCGGGACCCAGGACTGAAGCTTTCTTT	CASSYSNAGPRTEAFF
TRBV7-3	few	TRBD1	TRBJ2-2	15	TGTGCCAGCAGCTTTGCTGGGCAGGGGGCCGGGGAGCTGTTTTTT	CASSFAGQGAGELFF
TRBV18	few	NA	TRBJ2-7	16	TGTGCCAGCTCACCAAGGGGGGGCCCTAGCTCCTACGAGCAGTACTTC	CASSPRGGPSSYEQYF
TRBV5-1	few	NA	TRBJ2-3	14	TGCGCCAGCAGCTTCCAGGGACTCACAGATACGCAGTATTTT	CASSFQGLTDTQYF
TRBV5-1	NA	TRBD1	TRBJ1-3	18	TGCGCCAGCAGCTTGGCCGGAGGACAGGGGAATTTCAGAAACACCATATATTTT	CASSLAGGQGNFRNTIYF
TRBV7-2	few	NA	TRBJ1-6	14	TGTGCCAGCAGCATCCAGGCACAAAATTCACCCCTCCACTTT	CASSIQAQNSPLHF
TRBV12-3/TRBV12-4	many	TRBD1	TRBJ1-5	13	TGTGCCAGCCGGGACAGGGTAGTTCAGCCCCAGCATTTT	CASRDRVVQPQHF
TRBV7-2	few	NA	TRBJ1-4	16	TGTGCCAGCAGCCCCCCCGGGGCCGAAGCTAATGAAAAACTGTTTTTT	CASSPPGAEANEKLFF
TRBV5-1	NA	TRBD1	TRBJ2-1	13	TGCGCCAGCAGTCCGGACAGGGCAAATGAGCAGTTCTTC	CASSPDRANEQFF
TRBV30	many	NA	TRBJ2-7	15	TGTGCCTGGAGCCCCGGACAAGGGATTATCTACGAGCAGTACTTC	CAWSPGQGIIYEQYF
TRBV20-1	few	NA	TRBJ2-3	15	TGCAGTGCTACCCTTCTCCGGAGGGTCGCAGATACGCAGTATTTT	CSATLLRRVADTQYF
TRBV18	many	NA	TRBJ2-7	11	TGTGCCAGCTCATCGTATGGCGAGCAGTACTTC	CASSSYGEQYF
TRBV10-3	few	TRBD1	TRBJ1-1	13	TGTGCCATCAGGGGACAGATGAACACTGAAGCTTTCTTT	CAIRGQMNTEAFF
TRBV20-1	few	TRBD1	TRBJ2-3	16	TGCAGTGCTAGACCATACCTACCAGGGGGAGCAGATACGCAGTATTTT	CSARPYLPGGADTQYF
TRBV19	NA	NA	TRBJ2-1	12	TGTGCCAGCCTTGACGCCAAGGGCGAGCAGTTCTTC	CASLDAKGEQFF
TRBV10-2	few	NA	TRBJ2-2	13	TGCGCCAGCAGTGAGATGTACACCGGGGAGCTGTTTTTT	CASSEMYTGELFF
TRBV4-3	few	NA	TRBJ2-2	17	TGCGCCAGCAGCCAGATTACGGGGTCAGGGAACACCGGGGAGCTGTTTTTT	CASSQITGSGNTGELFF
TRBV9	many	NA	TRBJ2-1	14	TGTGCCAGCAGGGCGCGGACGATGACCAATGAGCAGTTCTTC	CASRARTMTNEQFF
TRBV11-2	NA	TRBD2	TRBJ2-6	17	TGTGCCAGCAGCCCCGGCGGGGGGGCGGCAGGGGCCAACGTCCTGACTTTC	CASSPGGGAAGANVLTF
TRBV20-1	few	NA	TRBJ2-2	16	TGCAGTGCTGGATGGCCGGGGGGCCATCCCCGGGGGGAGCTGTTTTTT	CSAGWPGGHPRGELFF
TRBV12-3/TRBV12-4	few	TRBD1	TRBJ1-5	14	TGTGCCAGCAGTTCACAGGGGTTATGGGCGCCCCAGCATTTT	CASSSQGLWAPQHF
TRBV7-3	NA	NA	TRBJ1-3	13	TGTGCCAGCAGCTTAGAGCAATGGGACACCATATATTTT	CASSLEQWDTIYF
TRBV12-3/TRBV12-4	few	TRBD1	TRBJ2-2	16	TGTGCCAGCAGGTTACCCTCCGGGACAGGCACCGGGGAGCTGTTTTTT	CASRLPSGTGTGELFF
TRBV20-1	few	NA	TRBJ1-2	14	TGCAGTGCTAGAGATCGGGGGGGGGCCTATGGCTACACCTTC	CSARDRGGAYGYTF
TRBV6-2/TRBV6-3	few	NA	TRBJ1-3	14	TGTGCCAGCACCTCGAGCCGCTTCCGAAACACCATATATTTT	CASTSSRFRNTIYF
TRBV18	NA	TRBD1	TRBJ1-5	16	TGTGCCAGCTCACCAGGGACAGGGGGCTGGAGTCAGCCCCAGCATTTT	CASSPGTGGWSQPQHF
TRBV6-2/TRBV6-3	NA	NA	TRBJ2-2	15	TGTGCCAGCAGTTACTCGAGGCCGAACACCGGGGAGCTGTTTTTT	CASSYSRPNTGELFF
TRBV20-1	many	NA	TRBJ1-1	14	TGCAGTGCTAGTGACGGATTCATGAACACTGAAGCTTTCTTT	CSASDGFMNTEAFF
TRBV30	NA	TRBD1	TRBJ1-6	15	TGTGCCCGAGAAGACGTGGGACAGATAAATTCACCCCTCCACTTT	CAREDVGQINSPLHF
TRBV5-1	NA	TRBD1	TRBJ2-3	17	TGCGCCAGCAGCTTGGCCGGGACAGGTGATAGCACAGATACGCAGTATTTT	CASSLAGTGDSTDTQYF
TRBV4-1	NA	NA	TRBJ2-2	13	TGCGCCAGCAGCCAAGATTGGACCGGGGAGCTGTTTTTT	CASSQDWTGELFF
TRBV20-1	few	NA	TRBJ1-6	13	TGCAGTGCTAAGACAGGTTATAATTCACCCCTCCACTTT	CSAKTGYNSPLHF
TRBV7-6	NA	NA	TRBJ2-5	16	TGTGCCAGCAACCCCGCGTGGAGTAGGCAGGGAGTGACCCAGTACTTC	CASNPAWSRQGVTQYF
TRBV5-1	many	NA	TRBJ1-1	13	TGCGCCAGCAGCTTGATCCAGGGCACTGAAGCTTTCTTT	CASSLIQGTEAFF
TRBV9	NA	NA	TRBJ2-3	13	TGTGCCAGCAGCGTTACGGGACGCGATACGCAGTATTTT	CASSVTGRDTQYF
TRBV12-3/TRBV12-4	NA	TRBD2	TRBJ2-5	15	TGTGCCAGCAGCCCTAGCGGGGGGCCGCAGGAGACCCAGTACTTC	CASSPSGGPQETQYF
TRBV6-5	few	TRBD2	TRBJ2-1	15	TGTGCCAGCAGTTACCGGACTAGCGGGGGGGCGATGCAGTTCTTC	CASSYRTSGGAMQFF
TRBV6-5	many	TRBD2	TRBJ2-3	17	TGTGCCAGCAGACCACCCCCCACAGCGGGGGTCCTTCATACGCAGTATTTT	CASRPPPTAGVLHTQYF
TRBV7-2	NA	NA	TRBJ2-3	11	TGTGCCAGCAGCTTATTGTACACGCAGTATTTT	CASSLLYTQYF
TRBV6-5	NA	TRBD1	TRBJ1-6	14	TGTGCCAGCAGTTACACAGGGGTTAATTCACCCCTCCACTTT	CASSYTGVNSPLHF
TRBV5-1	NA	TRBD1	TRBJ2-3	16	TGCGCCAGCAGCTTGACTACAGGGGGAAGAACAGATACGCAGTATTTT	CASSLTTGGRTDTQYF
TRBV5-1	few	NA	TRBJ1-2	15	TGCGCCAGCAGCTTGGGGTCTGCCGGCAGCCCTGGCTACACCTTC	CASSLGSAGSPGYTF
TRBV7-3	NA	NA	TRBJ2-7	14	TGTGCCAGCAGCTTAATTCCAGGGAGCGACGAGCAGTACTTC	CASSLIPGSDEQYF
TRBV2	NA	TRBD1	TRBJ1-5	14	TGTGCCAGCATCGCACAGGGGGGCAATCAGCCCCAGCATTTT	CASIAQGGNQPQHF
TRBV7-2	few	NA	TRBJ2-1	14	TGTGCCAGCAGCTTTGGGCGGGCGAACAATGAGCAGTTCTTC	CASSFGRANNEQFF
TRBV29-1	many	TRBD2	TRBJ2-3	13	TGCAGCGTTACTAGCGGGGGCCTTAATACGCAGTATTTT	CSVTSGGLNTQYF
TRBV5-6	NA	NA	TRBJ1-5	17	TGTGCCAGCAGCTTCGGCCGGGTACCTGAGAGCAATCAGCCCCAGCATTTT	CASSFGRVPESNQPQHF
TRBV6-6	NA	NA	TRBJ1-2	14	TGTGCCAGCAGTGATCCGGCTTCTAACTATGGCTACACCTTC	CASSDPASNYGYTF
TRBV7-2	NA	NA	TRBJ2-3	12	TGTGCCAGCACCACCAGTAGCTTCCCGCAGTATTTT	CASTTSSFPQYF
TRBV9	NA	NA	TRBJ2-5	13	TGTGCCAGCAGCGTAGATGCTCGAGAGACCCAGTACTTC	CASSVDARETQYF